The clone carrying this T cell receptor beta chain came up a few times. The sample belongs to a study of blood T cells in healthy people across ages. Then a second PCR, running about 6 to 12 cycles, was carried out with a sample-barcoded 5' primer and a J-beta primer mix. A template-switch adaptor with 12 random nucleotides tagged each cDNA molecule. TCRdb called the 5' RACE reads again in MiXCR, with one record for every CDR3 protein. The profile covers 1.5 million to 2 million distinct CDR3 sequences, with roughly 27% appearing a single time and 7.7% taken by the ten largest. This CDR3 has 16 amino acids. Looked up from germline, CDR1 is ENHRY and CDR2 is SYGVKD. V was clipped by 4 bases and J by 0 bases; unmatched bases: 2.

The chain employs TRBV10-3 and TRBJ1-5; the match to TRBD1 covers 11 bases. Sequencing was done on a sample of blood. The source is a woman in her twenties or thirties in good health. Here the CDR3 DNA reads TGTGCCATCAGTGGGGGGACAGGGGGTAGCAATCAGCCCCAGCATTTT. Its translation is CAISGGTGGSNQPQHF.